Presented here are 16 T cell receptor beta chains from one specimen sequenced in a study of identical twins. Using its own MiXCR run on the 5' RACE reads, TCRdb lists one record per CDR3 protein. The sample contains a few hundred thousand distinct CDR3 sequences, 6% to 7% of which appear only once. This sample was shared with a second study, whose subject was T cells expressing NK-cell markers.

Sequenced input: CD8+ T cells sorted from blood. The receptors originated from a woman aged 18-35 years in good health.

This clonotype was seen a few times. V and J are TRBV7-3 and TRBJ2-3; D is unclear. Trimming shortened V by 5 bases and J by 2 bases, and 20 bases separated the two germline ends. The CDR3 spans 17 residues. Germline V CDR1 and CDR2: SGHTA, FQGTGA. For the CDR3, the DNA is TGTGCCAGCAGCCCCAGTGCGAGGCCTCGTCTCACAGATACGCAGTATTTT. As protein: CASSPSARPRLTDTQYF.

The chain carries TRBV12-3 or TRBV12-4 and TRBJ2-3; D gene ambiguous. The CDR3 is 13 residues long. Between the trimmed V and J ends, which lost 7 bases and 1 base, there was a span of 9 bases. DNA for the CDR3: TGTGCCAGCAAGAATGAAGGCACAGATACGCAGTATTTT. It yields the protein CASKNEGTDTQYF.

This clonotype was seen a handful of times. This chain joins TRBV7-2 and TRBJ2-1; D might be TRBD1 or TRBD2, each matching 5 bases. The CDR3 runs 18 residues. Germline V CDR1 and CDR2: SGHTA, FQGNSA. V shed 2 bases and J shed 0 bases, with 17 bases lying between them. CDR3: CASSLSGTSLFSYNEQFF. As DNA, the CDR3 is TGTGCCAGCAGCTTATCGGGGACGTCCCTCTTCTCCTACAATGAGCAGTTCTTC.

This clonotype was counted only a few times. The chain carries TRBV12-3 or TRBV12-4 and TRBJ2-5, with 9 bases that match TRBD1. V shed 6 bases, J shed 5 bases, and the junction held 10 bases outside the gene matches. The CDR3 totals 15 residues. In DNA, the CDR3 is TGTGCCAGCAGCCAAGGACAGGGGTTGAAGGAGACCCAGTACTTC. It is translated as CASSQGQGLKETQYF.

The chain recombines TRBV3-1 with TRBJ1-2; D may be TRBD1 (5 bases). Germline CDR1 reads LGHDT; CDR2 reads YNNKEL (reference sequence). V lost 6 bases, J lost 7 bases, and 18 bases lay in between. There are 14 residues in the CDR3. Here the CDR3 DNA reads TGTGCCAGCAGTATACAGGAAGAAACTGGTGGCTACACCTTC. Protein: CASSIQEETGGYTF.

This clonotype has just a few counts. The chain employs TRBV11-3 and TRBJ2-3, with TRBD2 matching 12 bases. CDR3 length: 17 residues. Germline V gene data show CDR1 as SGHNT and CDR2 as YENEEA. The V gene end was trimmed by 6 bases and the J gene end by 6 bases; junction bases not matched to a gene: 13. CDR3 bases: TGTGCCAGCAGTCCCGGGACTAGCGGGTTCTCGGTCGATACGCAGTATTTT. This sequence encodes CASSPGTSGFSVDTQYF.

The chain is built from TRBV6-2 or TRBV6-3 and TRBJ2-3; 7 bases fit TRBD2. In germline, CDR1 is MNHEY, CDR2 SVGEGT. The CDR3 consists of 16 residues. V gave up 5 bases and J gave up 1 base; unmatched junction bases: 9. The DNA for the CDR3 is TGTGCCAGCAGTCGACGGGAGGTGAGACGCACAGATACGCAGTATTTT. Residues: CASSRREVRRTDTQYF.

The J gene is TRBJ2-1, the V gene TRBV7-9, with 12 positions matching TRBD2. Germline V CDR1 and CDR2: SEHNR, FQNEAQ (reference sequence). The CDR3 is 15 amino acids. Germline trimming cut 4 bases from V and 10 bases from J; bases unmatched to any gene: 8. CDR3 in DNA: TGTGCCAGCAGCTCCGCTAGCGGGAGGGTAAACGAGCAGTTCTTC. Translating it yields CASSSASGRVNEQFF.

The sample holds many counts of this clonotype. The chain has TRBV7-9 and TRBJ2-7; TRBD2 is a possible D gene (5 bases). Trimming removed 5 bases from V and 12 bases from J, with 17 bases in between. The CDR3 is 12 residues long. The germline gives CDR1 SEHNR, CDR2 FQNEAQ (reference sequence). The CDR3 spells CASSHAGTDGYF. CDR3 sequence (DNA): TGTGCCAGCAGCCACGCGGGTACAGATGGGTACTTC. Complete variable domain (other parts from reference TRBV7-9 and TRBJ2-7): DTGVSQNPRHKITKRGQNVTFRCDPISEHNRLYWYRQTLGQGPEFLTYFQNEAQLEKSRLLSDRFSAERPKGSFSTLEIQRTEQGDSAMYLCASSHAGTDGYFGPGTRLTVT.

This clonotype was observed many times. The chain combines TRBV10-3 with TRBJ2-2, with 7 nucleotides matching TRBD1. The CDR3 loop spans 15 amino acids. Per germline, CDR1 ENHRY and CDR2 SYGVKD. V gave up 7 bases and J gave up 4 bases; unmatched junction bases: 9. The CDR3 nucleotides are TGTGCCATCAAATCGGGCCCAGGGGGCACCGGGGAGCTGTTTTTT. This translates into CAIKSGPGGTGELFF.

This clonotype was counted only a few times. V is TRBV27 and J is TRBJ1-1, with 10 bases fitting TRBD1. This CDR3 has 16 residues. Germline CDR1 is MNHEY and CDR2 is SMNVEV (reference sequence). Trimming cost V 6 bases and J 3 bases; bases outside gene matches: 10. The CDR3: CASSSVRTGGYTEAFF. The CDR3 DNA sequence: TGTGCCAGCAGCTCCGTACGGACAGGGGGATACACTGAAGCTTTCTTT.

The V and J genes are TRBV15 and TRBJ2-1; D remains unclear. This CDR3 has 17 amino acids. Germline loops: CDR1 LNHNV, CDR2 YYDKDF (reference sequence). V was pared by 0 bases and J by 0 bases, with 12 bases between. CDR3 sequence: CATSRDVTLSSYNEQFF. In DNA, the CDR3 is TGTGCCACCAGCAGAGATGTGACTTTGAGCTCCTACAATGAGCAGTTCTTC.

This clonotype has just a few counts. In DNA, the CDR3 is TGTGCCAGCGTTGGGGTTGGGGGGGCTTTCTTT. Its protein is CASVGVGGAFF. The chain uses TRBV27 and TRBJ1-1, with a tentative D call TRBD1 (5 bases). V gave up 8 bases and J gave up 11 bases, with 15 bases separating them. The CDR3 contains 11 residues. In germline, CDR1 is MNHEY, CDR2 SMNVEV (reference sequence).

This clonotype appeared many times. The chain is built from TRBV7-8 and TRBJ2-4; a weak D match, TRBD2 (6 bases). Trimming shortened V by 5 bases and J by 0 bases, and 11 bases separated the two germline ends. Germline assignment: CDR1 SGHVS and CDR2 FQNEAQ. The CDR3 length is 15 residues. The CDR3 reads CASSVSGVAKNIQYF. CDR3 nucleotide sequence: TGTGCCAGCAGCGTTAGCGGCGTAGCCAAAAACATTCAGTACTTC.

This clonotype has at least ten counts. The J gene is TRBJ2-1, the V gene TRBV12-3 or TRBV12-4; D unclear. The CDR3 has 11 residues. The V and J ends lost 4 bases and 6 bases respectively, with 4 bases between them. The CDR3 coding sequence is TGTGCCAGCAGTTATATCAATGAGCAGTTCTTC. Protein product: CASSYINEQFF.

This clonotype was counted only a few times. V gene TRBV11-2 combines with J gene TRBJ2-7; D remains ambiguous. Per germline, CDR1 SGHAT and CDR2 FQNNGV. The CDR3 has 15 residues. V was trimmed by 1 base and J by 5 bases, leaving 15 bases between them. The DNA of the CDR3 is TGTGCCAGCAGCTTAGTGCTGGGAAGTCGGAACGAGCAGTACTTC. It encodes CASSLVLGSRNEQYF.